This T cell receptor beta chain was sequenced for a study of blood T cell repertoires in COVID-19. Study overall: PBMCs, B-cell-depleted T cells, or T cells were the source of the cDNA or gDNA that made up the material.

Here immunoSEQ multiplex PCR was the method, and the copy in TCRdb shows in-frame clones only, minus some. The sample lists roughly 250,000 clones, less than 85% occurring once. Looked up from germline, CDR1 is LNHDA and CDR2 is SQIVND (reference sequence). The junction had 1 base not matched to a gene; V was cut back by 9 bases and J by 2 bases. This CDR3 is 13 amino acids long. The J gene is TRBJ2-1, the V gene TRBV19, with 10 bases aligning to TRBD2. Sequenced sample: peripheral blood. This clonotype was sampled from a woman older than 75 with active or convalescent COVID-19. The DNA of the CDR3 is TGTGCCAGCACTAGCGGGACCTACAATGAGCAGTTCTTC. It is translated as CASTSGTYNEQFF.